Below, 32 T cell receptor beta chains from the same sample are listed, as sequenced in a study of T cell responses to AZD1222 COVID-19 vaccine. Clones were sequenced by immunoSEQ multiplex PCR, and TCRdb holds only the in-frame ones, with some missing. The sample lists roughly 110,000 clones; 70% to 90% were seen once. Sequenced here: peripheral blood, sampled 28 days after the second AZD1222 dose. The source is an adult who received the AZD1222 COVID-19 vaccine.

The CDR3 is CASSSQGNTEAFF. CDR3 coding DNA: TGTGCCAGCAGCTCCCAGGGTAACACTGAAGCTTTCTTT. The chain carries TRBV7-2 and TRBJ1-1, with a possible D match to TRBD1 (5 bases). This CDR3 contains 13 residues. V lost 4 bases and J lost 2, with 8 bases in between. From germline, CDR1 is SGHTA and CDR2 FQGNSA.

This clone appeared a few times. This chain links TRBV28 with TRBJ2-7; D is uncertain. The CDR3 extends over 12 amino acids. The germline V gene has CDR1 MDHEN and CDR2 SYDVKM. With 11 bases removed from V and 1 base from J, the gap between germline ends came to 12 bases. The CDR3 nucleotides are TGTGCCTCCAGCGCAGCATCCTACGAGCAGTACTTC. It yields the protein CASSAASYEQYF. The full variable domain, completed using reference TRBV28 and TRBJ2-7, is DVKVTQSSRYLVKRTGEKVFLECVQDMDHENMFWYRQDPGLGLRLIYFSYDVKMKEKGDIPEGYSVSREKKERFSLILESASTNQTSMYLCASSAASYEQYFGPGTRLTVT.

This rearrangement joins TRBV7-2 to TRBJ1-4; TRBD1 matches 8 bases. J lost 5 bases, V lost 2 bases, and 7 bases had no gene match. Germline lookup yields CDR1 SGHTA and CDR2 FQGNSA. The CDR3 sequence is 16 residues long. The CDR3 loop reads CASSLWQGATNEKLFF. The CDR3 DNA reads as TGTGCCAGCAGCTTATGGCAGGGGGCGACAAATGAAAAACTGTTTTTT. Full variable domain (rest looked up from reference TRBV7-2 and TRBJ1-4): GAGVSQSPSNKVTEKGKDVELRCDPISGHTALYWYRQSLGQGLEFLIYFQGNSAPDKSGLPSDRFSAERTGGSVSTLTIQRTQQEDSAVYLCASSLWQGATNEKLFFGSGTQLSVL.

This chain connects TRBV2 to TRBJ1-1, with 10 bases identical to TRBD1. The CDR3 loop spans 15 amino acids. Unmatched junction bases numbered 9, after V lost 6 bases and J lost 5 bases. CDR1 is SNHLY and CDR2 is FYNNEI in the germline V gene. The CDR3 here is CASRDRDRGRTEAFF. CDR3 sequence (DNA): TGTGCCAGCAGAGACCGGGACAGGGGAAGGACTGAAGCTTTCTTT.

The chain employs TRBV7-3 and TRBJ2-1; TRBD2 matches 10 bases. Germline CDR1 reads SGHTA; CDR2 reads FQGTGA. The CDR3 covers 16 residues. V lost 2 bases to trimming and J lost 7 bases; unmatched junction nucleotides: 8. The CDR3 sequence: CASSLLAGGVGNEQFF. In DNA, the CDR3 is TGTGCCAGCAGCTTATTAGCGGGGGGAGTAGGAAATGAGCAGTTCTTC.

This clone has more than one count but fewer than ten. The chain recombines TRBV6-5 with TRBJ1-1; D possibly corresponds to TRBD1 (5 bases). The CDR3 length is 15 residues. V was cut by 0 bases and J by 0 bases, with 8 bases left in between. From germline, CDR1 is MNHEY and CDR2 SVGAGI. The CDR3 is CASSYSGDLNTEAFF. CDR3 sequence (DNA): TGTGCCAGCAGTTACTCAGGGGATTTGAACACTGAAGCTTTCTTT.

The chain is built from TRBV30 and TRBJ1-4; D is undetermined. Germline values: CDR1 GTSNPN, CDR2 SVGIG (reference sequence). The CDR3 loop spans 13 amino acids. V was cut by 1 base and J by 5 bases, with 8 bases left in between. Written as DNA, the CDR3 is TGTGCCTGGAGTGGGGGTGGAAATGAAAAACTGTTTTTT. Translation gives CAWSGGGNEKLFF.

The chain uses TRBV6-5 and TRBJ1-1; no reliable D call. CDR1 and CDR2 (germline): MNHEY, SVGAGI. The germline V and J ends were trimmed by 6 bases and 5 bases, with 13 bases remaining between them. The CDR3 totals 13 residues. The CDR3 DNA reads as TGTGCCAGCAGAAAGACAAAGGTAACTGAAGCTTTCTTT. Translated, it gives CASRKTKVTEAFF.

The chain carries TRBV18 and TRBJ1-2, with 10 positions matching TRBD1. The CDR3 spans 16 residues. J gave up 7 bases and V 1 base, and 9 bases lay outside the gene matches. From germline, CDR1 is KGHSH and CDR2 LQKENI. DNA for the CDR3: TGTGCCAGCTCACCACAGGATCGACAGGGGGCGGTTGGCTACACCTTC. Amino acids: CASSPQDRQGAVGYTF.

J is TRBJ2-1 and V is TRBV6-4; D is unclear. Germline V gene sequence: CDR1 MRHNA, CDR2 SNTAGT. Trimming pared 3 bases from V and 4 bases from J, leaving 13 bases between. This CDR3 contains 15 residues. The CDR3 loop is CASSEDHSPYNEQFF. Written as DNA, the CDR3 is TGTGCCAGCAGTGAGGACCATTCCCCTTACAATGAGCAGTTCTTC.

The chain carries TRBV9 and TRBJ1-2; 7 bases map to TRBD1. The CDR3 sequence is 13 residues long. Looked up from germline, CDR1 is SGDLS and CDR2 is YYNGEE. V was clipped by 3 bases and J by 2 bases; unmatched bases: 1. This chain's CDR3 is CASSATGNYGYTF. The CDR3 nucleotides read TGTGCCAGCAGCGCGACAGGGAACTATGGCTACACCTTC.

In this sample, this clone turned up a few times. The rearrangement joins TRBV6-6 to TRBJ1-5; TRBD1 matches at 7 bases. The CDR3 spans 16 residues. With 6 bases clipped from V and 2 bases from J, the junction kept 10 bases outside the gene matches. Germline values: CDR1 MNHNY, CDR2 SVGAGI (reference sequence). CDR3: CASSPRGQAGNQPQHF. Here the CDR3 DNA reads TGTGCCAGCAGCCCCCGTGGACAGGCTGGCAATCAGCCCCAGCATTTT.

The J gene is TRBJ2-1, the V gene TRBV12-3 or TRBV12-4, with TRBD1 identical over 7 bases. Trimming at V came to 5 bases and at J to 10 bases, leaving 8 bases not matched to a gene. The CDR3 sequence is 13 residues long. CDR3: CASSVTGVWEQFF. CDR3 DNA sequence: TGTGCCAGCAGTGTAACAGGGGTGTGGGAGCAGTTCTTC.

This sequence joins TRBV5-1 and TRBJ2-1, with TRBD1 matching 8 bases. The V and J ends lost 0 bases and 6 bases, in that order; junction bases with no gene match: 5. CDR1 SGHRS and CDR2 YFSETQ come from the germline V gene. This CDR3 contains 15 residues. In nucleotides, the CDR3 is TGCGCCAGCAGCTTGGGGCAGGGGGCGATCAATGAGCAGTTCTTC. Translation gives CASSLGQGAINEQFF. The complete variable domain, with remaining parts taken from reference TRBV5-1 and TRBJ2-1, reads KAGVTQTPRYLIKTRGQQVTLSCSPISGHRSVSWYQQTPGQGLQFLFEYFSETQRNKGNFPGRFSGRQFSNSRSEMNVSTLELGDSALYLCASSLGQGAINEQFFGPGTRLTVL.

The chain is built from TRBV5-1 and TRBJ1-5; 7 bases agree with TRBD1. This CDR3 is built from 14 residues. From germline, CDR1 is SGHRS and CDR2 YFSETQ. Trimming cost V 4 bases and J 6 bases; bases outside gene matches: 7. The CDR3 is CASSPGTDLQPQHF. CDR3 DNA: TGCGCCAGCAGCCCAGGGACAGATCTTCAGCCCCAGCATTTT.

The chain couples TRBV7-2 to TRBJ1-5, with D possibly being TRBD1 (5 bases). CDR3 length: 16 amino acids. Deletions cut 5 bases from V and 0 bases from J, with 14 bases between. The germline V gene has CDR1 SGHTA and CDR2 FQGNSA. CDR3 coding DNA: TGTGCCAGCAGCCCGCCCCTAGGGGTTAGCAATCAGCCCCAGCATTTT. Its protein is CASSPPLGVSNQPQHF.

This chain links TRBV15 with TRBJ2-1; 8 nucleotides align to TRBD1. The CDR3 contains 12 residues. J lost 9 bases, V lost 6 bases, and 4 bases had no gene match. The germline V gene has CDR1 LNHNV and CDR2 YYDKDF (reference sequence). The CDR3 here is CATRRTGSEQFF. The CDR3 bases are TGTGCCACCAGACGGACAGGGAGTGAGCAGTTCTTC.

The genes are TRBV5-1 and TRBJ2-1, with 10 bases aligning to TRBD2. V lost 4 bases, J lost 2 bases, and 3 bases stayed unmatched. The germline V gene has CDR1 SGHRS and CDR2 YFSETQ. CDR3 length: 15 amino acids. The CDR3 DNA reads as TGCGCCAGCAGCAGCAGCGGGGGGGCCTACAATGAGCAGTTCTTC. This encodes CASSSSGGAYNEQFF.

The chain combines TRBV4-3 with TRBJ2-7; TRBD1 aligns across 8 bases. Germline V lookup: CDR1 LGHNA, CDR2 YSLEER. The CDR3 extends over 14 amino acids. The J segment lost 3 bases and the V segment lost 1 base, leaving 2 bases of the junction unmatched. This CDR3 reads CASSQGTGIYEQYF. In DNA, the CDR3 is TGCGCCAGCAGCCAAGGGACAGGGATCTACGAGCAGTACTTC.

V gene TRBV19 combines with J gene TRBJ1-2, with TRBD1 identical over 9 bases. Germline loops: CDR1 LNHDA, CDR2 SQIVND (reference sequence). V shed 6 bases, J shed 5 bases, and the junction held 10 bases outside the gene matches. This CDR3 is built from 15 residues. CDR3 region: CASSPWDREKYGYTF. The CDR3, as DNA: TGTGCCAGTAGCCCCTGGGACAGGGAAAAGTATGGCTACACCTTC.

V usage is TRBV15 and J usage is TRBJ2-1; 10 bases line up with TRBD1. Per the germline V gene, CDR1 is LNHNV and CDR2 is YYDKDF (reference sequence). This CDR3 is 16 amino acids long. J gave up 9 bases and V 0 bases, and 8 bases lay outside the gene matches. CDR3 in DNA: TGTGCCACCAGCAGAGAGGTCCGGACAGGGGGAGCTGAGCAGTTCTTC. This translates into CATSREVRTGGAEQFF.

The chain combines TRBV11-2 with TRBJ1-2; 8 nucleotides line up with TRBD1. The CDR3 totals 15 residues. With 4 bases clipped from V and 7 bases from J, the junction kept 11 bases outside the gene matches. CDR1 is SGHAT, CDR2 FQNNGV, per germline. CDR3 protein: CASSSNSGQGSGYTF. The DNA for the CDR3 is TGTGCCAGCAGCTCGAATAGTGGACAGGGAAGTGGCTACACCTTC.

V usage is TRBV15 and J usage is TRBJ2-7; D is unclear. Between the trimmed V and J ends, which lost 5 bases and 7 bases, there was a span of 21 bases. CDR1 LNHNV and CDR2 YYDKDF come from the germline V gene (reference sequence). This CDR3 has 15 amino acids. As DNA, the CDR3 is TGTGCCACCAGCGCCCACAAGGACCCCTACGTTGAGCAGTACTTC. Translation gives CATSAHKDPYVEQYF.

The chain is built from TRBV4-1 and TRBJ1-4; no reliable D call. Deletions cut 0 bases from V and 2 bases from J, with 19 bases between. This CDR3 spans 19 amino acids. Germline V gene sequence: CDR1 MGHRA, CDR2 YSYEKL. The CDR3 sequence: CASSQESGGRLRTNEKLFF. CDR3 nucleotide sequence: TGCGCCAGCAGCCAAGAGAGTGGCGGGAGGTTGCGGACTAATGAAAAACTGTTTTTT.

The V gene is TRBV19, the J gene TRBJ1-1; the D is unclear. The V gene lost 1 base and the J gene lost 11 bases, with 11 bases spanning the gap. CDR1 is LNHDA, CDR2 SQIVND, per germline (reference sequence). The CDR3 is made up of 12 amino acids. This chain's CDR3 is CASSIGERRAFF. The CDR3 coding sequence is TGTGCCAGTAGTATAGGAGAGCGACGGGCTTTCTTT. Full variable domain (rest looked up from reference TRBV19 and TRBJ1-1): DGGITQSPKYLFRKEGQNVTLSCEQNLNHDAMYWYRQDPGQGLRLIYYSQIVNDFQKGDIAEGYSVSREKKESFPLTVTSAQKNPTAFYLCASSIGERRAFFGQGTRLTVV.

The V gene is TRBV3-1 (or the pseudogene TRBV3-2), the J gene TRBJ2-1, with 7 bases identical to TRBD1. Germline lookup yields CDR1 LGHDT and CDR2 YNNKEL (reference sequence). The CDR3 covers 15 residues. J was trimmed by 1 base and V by 0 bases; bases with no gene match: 0. The CDR3 DNA is TGTGCCAGCAGCCAAGACAGGGGGTCCTACAATGAGCAGTTCTTC. Residues: CASSQDRGSYNEQFF.

The J gene is TRBJ2-1, the V gene TRBV18, with TRBD1 identical over 7 bases. V dropped 1 base and J dropped 0; count of bases not matched to a gene: 3. The CDR3 has 16 residues. Germline V gives CDR1 KGHSH, CDR2 LQKENI. The CDR3 loop is CASSPRDRRSYNEQFF. The CDR3 DNA reads TGTGCCAGCTCACCACGGGACAGACGCTCCTACAATGAGCAGTTCTTC.

This chain connects TRBV29-1 to TRBJ2-3, with 7 bases aligning to TRBD1. The CDR3 has 13 residues. Germline-derived CDR1 and CDR2 are SQVTM and ANQGSEA. V dropped 6 bases and J dropped 0; count of bases not matched to a gene: 3. CDR3 nucleotides: TGCAGCGTCTGGGACAGCAGCACAGATACGCAGTATTTT. It codes for CSVWDSSTDTQYF.

This sequence joins TRBV19 and TRBJ2-1; D is unclear. The CDR3 length is 15 residues. CDR1 LNHDA and CDR2 SQIVND come from the germline V gene (reference sequence). Deletions cut 5 bases from V and 8 bases from J, with 19 bases between. CDR3 coding DNA: TGTGCCAGTAGTTACCACTCCCCTCCTGAGGATGAGCAGTTCTTC. Its protein product is CASSYHSPPEDEQFF.

About this clone: A junction end diverges from the germline sequence, so it may reflect a read error. The chain carries TRBV13 and TRBJ2-3; 9 bases map to TRBD2. Germline V CDR1 and CDR2: PRHDT, FYEKMQ (reference sequence). CDR3 length: 18 residues. CDR3 coding DNA: TGTACCAGCAGCGGGGGGAATAGCCGATGGGAGCGCACAGATACGCAGTATTTT. This translates into CTSSGGNSRWERTDTQYF.

This chain uses TRBV6-5 with TRBJ1-4; 9 nucleotides agree with TRBD1. CDR3 length equals 14 residues. The trim removed 6 bases at V and 4 bases at J, leaving 3 bases unmatched. Germline V gene lookup returns CDR1 MNHEY and CDR2 SVGAGI. CDR3 bases: TGTGCCAGCAGGGGGACAGGGAGTAATGAAAAACTGTTTTTT. This translates into CASRGTGSNEKLFF.

The V gene is TRBV7-2, the J gene TRBJ1-1; possible D gene TRBD1, 6 bases. The V end was cut by 4 bases, the J end by 1 base, with 10 bases between. Germline V CDR1 and CDR2: SGHTA, FQGNSA. This CDR3 is 14 amino acids long. The CDR3 spells CASSSGQWNTEAFF. The CDR3 DNA sequence: TGTGCCAGCAGCTCAGGACAGTGGAACACTGAAGCTTTCTTT.